This T cell receptor beta chain was sequenced in a study of neurological immune-mediated disorders. Unsorted libraries were derived from 2 million PBMCs stored at -80 C. Germline V lookup: CDR1 SEHNR, CDR2 FQNEAQ (reference sequence). Trimming took off 5 bases at V and 4 bases at J, with 17 bases between the two ends. This CDR3 is built from 15 residues. One entry per CDR3 protein results from TCRdb running MiXCR on the 5' RACE reads. This table holds roughly 32,000 distinct CDR3 sequences, 3.5% to 4% found once. General study findings and limits: Among 34 multiple sclerosis patients, 18 had repertoires that phylogenetic grouping placed in one related-CDR3 cluster, a possible signature.

Many counts were recorded for this clonotype. The antigen is undetermined. The receptor comes from a young man with multiple sclerosis. The rearrangement uses TRBV7-9 and TRBJ2-5; either TRBD1 or TRBD2 may fit D (5 bases each). Sequencing used PBMCs. The CDR3 nucleotides are TGTGCCAGCAGCCCCAGCGTGGGGGAAGGAGAGACCCAGTACTTC. The encoded protein is CASSPSVGEGETQYF.